The sequence of this T cell receptor beta chain was determined in a study of CD8 T cells in ankylosing spondylitis. General study points: In peripheral blood, disease-linked CD8+ clones occurred at relatively low frequencies. What seemed typical of ankylosing spondylitis blood was a TCR beta motif built from roughly eight highly homologous variants.

Turning to this clonotype: The antigen is undetermined.

TCRdb re-called the 5' RACE reads through MiXCR, storing one row per CDR3 protein. The sample has over 700,000 distinct CDR3 sequences, roughly 19% seen once. Trimming cost V 6 bases and J 1 base; bases outside gene matches: 8. This CDR3 comprises 15 residues. Material for sequencing was blood, either unsorted or a sorted T cell fraction (not recorded which). The source of this sequence is a male donor with ankylosing spondylitis. The chain uses TRBV12-3 or TRBV12-4 and TRBJ1-1, with 7 bases matching TRBD1. The CDR3 loop is CASRQTGARNTEAFF. The CDR3 DNA reads as TGTGCCAGCAGACAAACAGGGGCTAGGAACACTGAAGCTTTCTTT.